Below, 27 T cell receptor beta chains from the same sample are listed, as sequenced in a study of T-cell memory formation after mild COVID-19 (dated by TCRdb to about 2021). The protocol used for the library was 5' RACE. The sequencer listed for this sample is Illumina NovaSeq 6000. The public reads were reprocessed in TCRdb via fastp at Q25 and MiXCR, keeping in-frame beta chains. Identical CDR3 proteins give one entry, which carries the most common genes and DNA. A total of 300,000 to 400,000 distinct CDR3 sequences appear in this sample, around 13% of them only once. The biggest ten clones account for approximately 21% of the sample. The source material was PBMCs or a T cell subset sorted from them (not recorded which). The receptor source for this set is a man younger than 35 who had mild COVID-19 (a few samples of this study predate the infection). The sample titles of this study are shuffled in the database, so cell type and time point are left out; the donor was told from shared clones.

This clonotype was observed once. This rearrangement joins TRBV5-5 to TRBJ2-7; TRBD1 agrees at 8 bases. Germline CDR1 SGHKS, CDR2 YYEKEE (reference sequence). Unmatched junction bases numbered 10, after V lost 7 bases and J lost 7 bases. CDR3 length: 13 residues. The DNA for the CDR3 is TGTGCCAGCGCCGTGCCAGGGGGCAATGAGCAGTACGTC. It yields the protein CASAVPGGNEQYV.

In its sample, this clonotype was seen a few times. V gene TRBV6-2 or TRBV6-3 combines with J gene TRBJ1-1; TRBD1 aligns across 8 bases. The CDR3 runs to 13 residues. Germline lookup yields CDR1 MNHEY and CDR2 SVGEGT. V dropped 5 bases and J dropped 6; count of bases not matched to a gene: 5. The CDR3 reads CASSRQGASEAFF. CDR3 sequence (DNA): TGTGCCAGCAGTCGGCAGGGGGCTTCTGAAGCTTTCTTT.

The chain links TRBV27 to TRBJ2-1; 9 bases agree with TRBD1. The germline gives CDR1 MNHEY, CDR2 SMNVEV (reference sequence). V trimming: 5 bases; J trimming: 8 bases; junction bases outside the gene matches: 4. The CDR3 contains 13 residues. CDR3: CASSAGTGHEQFF. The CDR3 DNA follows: TGTGCCAGCAGTGCCGGGACAGGGCATGAGCAGTTCTTC.

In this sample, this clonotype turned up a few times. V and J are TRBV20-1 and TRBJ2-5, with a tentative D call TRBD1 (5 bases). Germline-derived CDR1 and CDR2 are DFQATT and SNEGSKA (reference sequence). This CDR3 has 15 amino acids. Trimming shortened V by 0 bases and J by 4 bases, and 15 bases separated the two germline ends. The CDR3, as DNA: TGCAGTGCTAGAGATCCCGCAGGGAACTTAGAGACCCAGTACTTC. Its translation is CSARDPAGNLETQYF.

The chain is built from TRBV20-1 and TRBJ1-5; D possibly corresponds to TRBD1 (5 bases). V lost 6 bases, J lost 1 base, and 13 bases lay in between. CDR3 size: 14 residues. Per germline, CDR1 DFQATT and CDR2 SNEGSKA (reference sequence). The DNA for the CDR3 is TGCAGTGCGCCCATGGGGGACAGCAATCAGCCCCAGCATTTT. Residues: CSAPMGDSNQPQHF.

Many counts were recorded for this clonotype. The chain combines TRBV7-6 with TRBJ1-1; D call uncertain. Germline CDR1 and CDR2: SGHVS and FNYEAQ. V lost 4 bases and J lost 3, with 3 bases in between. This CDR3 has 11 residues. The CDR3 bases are TGTGCCAGCAGCTCCGACACTGAAGCTTTCTTT. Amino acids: CASSSDTEAFF.

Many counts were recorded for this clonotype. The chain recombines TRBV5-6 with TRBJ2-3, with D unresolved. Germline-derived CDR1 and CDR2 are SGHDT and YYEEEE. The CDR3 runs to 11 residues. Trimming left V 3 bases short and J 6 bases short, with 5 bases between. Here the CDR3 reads CASSSYDTQYF. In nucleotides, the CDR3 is TGTGCCAGCAGCTCGTACGATACGCAGTATTTT.

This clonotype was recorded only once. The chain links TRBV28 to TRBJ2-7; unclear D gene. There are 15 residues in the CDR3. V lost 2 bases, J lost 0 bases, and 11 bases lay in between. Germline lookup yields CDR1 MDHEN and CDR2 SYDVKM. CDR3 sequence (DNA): TGTGCCAGCAGTTTAATAGGGCGGATCTCCTACGAGCAGTACTTC. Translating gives CASSLIGRISYEQYF.

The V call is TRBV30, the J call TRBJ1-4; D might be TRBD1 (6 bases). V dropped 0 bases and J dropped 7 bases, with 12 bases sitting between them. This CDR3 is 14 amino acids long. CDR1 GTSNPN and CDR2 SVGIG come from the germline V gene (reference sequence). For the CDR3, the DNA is TGTGCCTGGAGTGTACGAGGGGGACGTGAAAAACTGTTTTTT. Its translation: CAWSVRGGREKLFF.

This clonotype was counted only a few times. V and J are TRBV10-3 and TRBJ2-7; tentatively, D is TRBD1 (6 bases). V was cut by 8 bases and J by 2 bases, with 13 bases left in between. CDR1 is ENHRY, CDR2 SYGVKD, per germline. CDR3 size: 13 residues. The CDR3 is CAIGSTGTYEQYF. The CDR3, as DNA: TGTGCCATCGGCTCGACAGGAACCTACGAGCAGTACTTC.

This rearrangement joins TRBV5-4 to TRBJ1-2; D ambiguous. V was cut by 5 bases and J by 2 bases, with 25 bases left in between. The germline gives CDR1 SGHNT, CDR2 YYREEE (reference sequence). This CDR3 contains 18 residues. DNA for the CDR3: TGTGCCAGCAGTACGGAGGACGGAGCGTTCTCCCTCAACTATGGCTACACCTTC. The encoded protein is CASSTEDGAFSLNYGYTF.

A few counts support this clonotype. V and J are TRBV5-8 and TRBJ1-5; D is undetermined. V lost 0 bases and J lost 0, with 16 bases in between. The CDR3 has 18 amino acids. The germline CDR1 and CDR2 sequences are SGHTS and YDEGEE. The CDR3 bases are TGTGCCAGCAGCTTGGCGTCAGCAAGCCTTTATAGCAATCAGCCCCAGCATTTT. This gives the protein CASSLASASLYSNQPQHF.

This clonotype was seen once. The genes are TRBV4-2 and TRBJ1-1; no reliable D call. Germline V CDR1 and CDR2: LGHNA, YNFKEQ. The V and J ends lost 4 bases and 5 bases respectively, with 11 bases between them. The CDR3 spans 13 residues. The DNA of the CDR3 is TGTGCCAGCAGCCCGGGCTCGGGGACTGAAGCTTTCTTT. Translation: CASSPGSGTEAFF.

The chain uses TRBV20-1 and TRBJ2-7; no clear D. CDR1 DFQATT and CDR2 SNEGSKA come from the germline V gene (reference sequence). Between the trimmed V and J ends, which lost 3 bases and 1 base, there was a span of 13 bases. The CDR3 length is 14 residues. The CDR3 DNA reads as TGCAGTGCTAGTCCTAATCCGGGTTCCTACGAGCAGTACTTC. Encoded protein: CSASPNPGSYEQYF.

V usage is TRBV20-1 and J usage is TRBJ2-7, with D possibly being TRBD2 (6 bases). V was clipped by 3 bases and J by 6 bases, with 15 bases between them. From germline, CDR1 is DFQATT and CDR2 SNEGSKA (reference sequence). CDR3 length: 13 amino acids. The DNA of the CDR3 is TGCAGTGCTAGTGTCGGACTGGGGGGCGAGCAGTACGTC. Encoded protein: CSASVGLGGEQYV.

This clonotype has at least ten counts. CDR3 region: CASSSNTEAFF. The CDR3 DNA reads TGTGCCAGCAGCTCCAACACTGAAGCTTTCTTT. The rearrangement links TRBV6-5 to TRBJ1-1; no reliable D call. Germline V gene lookup returns CDR1 MNHEY and CDR2 SVGAGI. CDR3 length equals 11 residues. V lost 6 bases, J lost 2 bases, and 4 bases lay in between.

The CDR3 reads CSVQGLGDMNTEAFF. CDR3 DNA: TGCAGCGTACAGGGGCTAGGGGATATGAACACTGAAGCTTTCTTT. The rearrangement joins TRBV29-1 to TRBJ1-1; 7 bases are a match to TRBD1. The junction had 10 bases not matched to a gene; V was cut back by 6 bases and J by 0 bases. Germline CDR1 reads SQVTM; CDR2 reads ANQGSEA. The CDR3 length is 15 residues.

This CDR3 is CASSLGADQPQHF. CDR3 bases: TGTGCCAGCAGTTTAGGGGCAGATCAGCCCCAGCATTTT. V usage is TRBV27 and J usage is TRBJ1-5, with a possible D match to TRBD1 (5 bases). Germline V gene lookup returns CDR1 MNHEY and CDR2 SMNVEV (reference sequence). V was clipped by 2 bases and J by 5 bases, with 7 bases between them. CDR3 length: 13 amino acids.

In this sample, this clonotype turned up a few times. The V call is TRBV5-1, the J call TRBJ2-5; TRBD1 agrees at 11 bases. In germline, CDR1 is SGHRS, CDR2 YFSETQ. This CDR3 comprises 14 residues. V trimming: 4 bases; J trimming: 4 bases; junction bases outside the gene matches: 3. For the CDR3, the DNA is TGCGCCAGCAGCAACGGACAGGGGGCAGAGACCCAGTACTTC. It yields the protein CASSNGQGAETQYF.

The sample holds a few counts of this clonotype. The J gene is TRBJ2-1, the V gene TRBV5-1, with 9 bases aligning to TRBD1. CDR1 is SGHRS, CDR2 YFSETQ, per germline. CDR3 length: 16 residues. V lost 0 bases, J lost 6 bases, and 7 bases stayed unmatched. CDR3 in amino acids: CASSLDPGQGPNEQFF. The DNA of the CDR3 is TGCGCCAGCAGCTTGGATCCGGGACAGGGCCCCAATGAGCAGTTCTTC.

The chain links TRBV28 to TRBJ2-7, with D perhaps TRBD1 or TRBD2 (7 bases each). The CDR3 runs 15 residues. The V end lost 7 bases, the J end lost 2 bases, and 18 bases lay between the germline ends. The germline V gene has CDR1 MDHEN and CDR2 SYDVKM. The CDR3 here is CASNSGRGLPYEQYV. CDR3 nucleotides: TGTGCCAGCAACTCAGGGAGGGGGCTACCCTACGAGCAGTACGTC.

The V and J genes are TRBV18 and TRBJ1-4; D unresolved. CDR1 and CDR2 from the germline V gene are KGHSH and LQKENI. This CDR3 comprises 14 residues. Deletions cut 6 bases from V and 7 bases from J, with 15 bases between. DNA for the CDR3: TGTGCCAGCTCTCAAACCCAGATGGGTGAAAAACTGTTTTTT. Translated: CASSQTQMGEKLFF.

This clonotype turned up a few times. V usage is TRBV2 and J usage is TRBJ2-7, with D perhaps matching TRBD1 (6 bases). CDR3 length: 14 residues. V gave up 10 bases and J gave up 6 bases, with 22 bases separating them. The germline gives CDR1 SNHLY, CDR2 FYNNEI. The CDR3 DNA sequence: TGTGCCACCCCCACAGGGCCGGGTTTCGCCGAGCAGTACTTC. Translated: CATPTGPGFAEQYF.

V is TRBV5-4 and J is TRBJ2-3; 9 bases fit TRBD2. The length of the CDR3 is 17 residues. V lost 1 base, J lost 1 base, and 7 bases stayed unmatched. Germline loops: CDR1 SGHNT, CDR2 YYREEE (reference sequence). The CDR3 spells CASSLLVAGGGTDTQYF. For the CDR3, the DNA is TGTGCCAGCAGCTTGCTGGTGGCGGGGGGGGGCACAGATACGCAGTATTTT.

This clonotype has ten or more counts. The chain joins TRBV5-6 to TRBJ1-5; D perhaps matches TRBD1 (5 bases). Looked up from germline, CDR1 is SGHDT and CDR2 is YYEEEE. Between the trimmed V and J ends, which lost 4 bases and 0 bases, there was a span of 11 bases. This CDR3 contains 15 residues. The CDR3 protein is CASSLRQGSNQPQHF. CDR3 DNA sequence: TGTGCCAGCAGCCTGCGGCAGGGTAGCAATCAGCCCCAGCATTTT.

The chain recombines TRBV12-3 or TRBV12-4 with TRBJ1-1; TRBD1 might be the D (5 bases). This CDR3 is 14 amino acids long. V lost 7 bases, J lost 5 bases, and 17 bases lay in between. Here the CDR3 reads CASTLGGLGTEAFF. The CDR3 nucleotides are TGTGCCAGCACCCTCGGGGGATTAGGAACTGAAGCTTTCTTT.

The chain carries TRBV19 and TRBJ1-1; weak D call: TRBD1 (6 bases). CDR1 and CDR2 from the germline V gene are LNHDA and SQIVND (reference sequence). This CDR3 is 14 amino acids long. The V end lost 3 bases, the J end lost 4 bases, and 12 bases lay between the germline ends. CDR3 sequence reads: CASSIRGPFTEAFF. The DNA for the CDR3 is TGTGCCAGTAGTATCCGGGGGCCCTTCACTGAAGCTTTCTTT.